The rows below give T cell receptor beta chains drawn from one sample of a study of post-analysis software for immune sequencing data. Each CDR3 protein is one row after TCRdb ran MiXCR on the PCR reads. This sample has hundreds of thousands of distinct CDR3 sequences, with less than 35% found just once. Source material: blood. All receptors derive from a girl between 10 and 17 years old with multiple sclerosis. Each CDR3 is given with its conserved first and last residue. D genes are given only for firm matches. Not all rows give a size; the values are once, few, many and, for expanded clones, a class.

TRBD2	TRBV20-1	many	TRBJ2-1	TGCAGTGCTAGCTTCGCGGGAGGGACCAATGAGCAGTTCTTC	CSASFAGGTNEQFF
TRBD1	TRBV28	.	TRBJ2-1	TGTGCCAGCAGTTCATGGACAGGGGGGAATGAGCAGTTCTTC	CASSSWTGGNEQFF
.	TRBV20-1	.	TRBJ2-5	TGCAGTGCTAGAGTAGGGGTGTCAGAGACCCAGTACTTC	CSARVGVSETQYF
.	TRBV6-2/TRBV6-3	few	TRBJ2-5	TGTGCCATCTGGACCTACCAAGAGACCCAGTACTTC	CAIWTYQETQYF
TRBD1	TRBV7-2	.	TRBJ1-2	TGTGCCAGCAGCTTTCGACAGGGGGCAAGGGGCTACACCTTC	CASSFRQGARGYTF
TRBD2	TRBV29-1	many	TRBJ2-1	TGCAGCGCCCAGGTGCGGCGGGGGGAGCAGTTCTTC	CSAQVRRGEQFF
.	TRBV20-1	.	TRBJ1-4	TGCAGTGCTAGATTGGCAGCCGGGCTGTTTTTT	CSARLAAGLFF
.	TRBV10-3	.	TRBJ1-4	TGTGCCACCTACGATCCGGGGATCGGTGAAAAACTGTTTTTT	CATYDPGIGEKLFF
.	TRBV6-6	.	TRBJ1-4	TGTGCCAGCCTTAACCTCCGGGACAAAAATGAAAAACTGTTTTTT	CASLNLRDKNEKLFF
TRBD1	TRBV7-2	few	TRBJ2-7	TGTGCCAGCAGCTTAACCGGGACAGGGTGGTACGAGCAGTACTTC	CASSLTGTGWYEQYF
.	TRBV7-2	.	TRBJ2-1	TGTGCCAGCAGCCCTAATGAAGGAACCCAGTTCTTC	CASSPNEGTQFF
.	TRBV25-1	many	TRBJ2-7	TGTGCCAGCAGTGTGGCGGGGAACTACGAGCAGTACTTC	CASSVAGNYEQYF
.	TRBV6-2/TRBV6-3	few	TRBJ2-2	TGTGCCAGCAGTTCCCACCCGAAAGGGACCGGGGAGCTGTTTTTT	CASSSHPKGTGELFF
TRBD2	TRBV4-3	.	TRBJ2-2	TGCGCCAGTAGGATGATAGCGGGATCCGGGGAGCTGTTTTTT	CASRMIAGSGELFF
.	TRBV7-2	once	TRBJ1-5	TGTGCCAACAGCTTATCCAACAGGGTAGGCAATCAGCCCCAGCATTTT	CANSLSNRVGNQPQHF
TRBD1	TRBV7-2	.	TRBJ1-2	TGTGCCAGCAGCTATAGGGGACAGGGCTATGGGGGCTACACCTTC	CASSYRGQGYGGYTF
.	TRBV14	.	TRBJ2-7	TGTGCCAGCAGCGCCGGGACATTCCACGAGCAGTACTTC	CASSAGTFHEQYF
TRBD2	TRBV20-1	few	TRBJ2-1	TGCAGTGCTGGGGTAGCGGGCTTTTACAATGAGCAGTTCTTC	CSAGVAGFYNEQFF
.	TRBV7-9	.	TRBJ2-3	TGTGCCAGCAGCTTGGCGGGGACAGATTCGCAGTATTTT	CASSLAGTDSQYF
TRBD1	TRBV6-2/TRBV6-3	.	TRBJ2-1	TGTGCCAGCAGTTGGGACAGGGGGTTCTACAATGAGCAGTTCTTC	CASSWDRGFYNEQFF
.	TRBV3-1	.	TRBJ2-5	TGTGCCAGCAGCCAAGAAACACAGATGTTACAAGAGACCCAGTACTTC	CASSQETQMLQETQYF
.	TRBV7-2	.	TRBJ2-7	TGTGCCAGCAGCTTTCTGGGCCACTCCTACGAGCAGTACTTC	CASSFLGHSYEQYF
.	TRBV21-1	.	TRBJ2-3	TGTGCCAGCAGCACTACTAGCGGGAGGACTAGCACAGATACGCAGTATTTT	CASSTTSGRTSTDTQYF
TRBD2	TRBV20-1	few	TRBJ2-1	TGCAGTGCTGGGGGGCTAGCGGGGAATCACAATGAGCAGTTCTTC	CSAGGLAGNHNEQFF
TRBD2	TRBV3-1	.	TRBJ2-7	TGTGCCAGCAGCCACCTAGCGGGGGGCGTCCCCTACGAGCAGTACTTC	CASSHLAGGVPYEQYF